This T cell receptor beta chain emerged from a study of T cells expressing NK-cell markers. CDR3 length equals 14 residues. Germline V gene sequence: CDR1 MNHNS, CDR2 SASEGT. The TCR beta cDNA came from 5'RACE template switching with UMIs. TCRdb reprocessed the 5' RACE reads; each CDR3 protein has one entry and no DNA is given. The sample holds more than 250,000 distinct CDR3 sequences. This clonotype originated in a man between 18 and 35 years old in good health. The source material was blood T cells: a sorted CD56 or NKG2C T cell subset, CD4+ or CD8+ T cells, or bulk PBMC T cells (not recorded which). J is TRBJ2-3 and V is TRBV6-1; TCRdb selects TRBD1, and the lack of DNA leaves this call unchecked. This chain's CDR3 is CASRMTGWADTQYF.